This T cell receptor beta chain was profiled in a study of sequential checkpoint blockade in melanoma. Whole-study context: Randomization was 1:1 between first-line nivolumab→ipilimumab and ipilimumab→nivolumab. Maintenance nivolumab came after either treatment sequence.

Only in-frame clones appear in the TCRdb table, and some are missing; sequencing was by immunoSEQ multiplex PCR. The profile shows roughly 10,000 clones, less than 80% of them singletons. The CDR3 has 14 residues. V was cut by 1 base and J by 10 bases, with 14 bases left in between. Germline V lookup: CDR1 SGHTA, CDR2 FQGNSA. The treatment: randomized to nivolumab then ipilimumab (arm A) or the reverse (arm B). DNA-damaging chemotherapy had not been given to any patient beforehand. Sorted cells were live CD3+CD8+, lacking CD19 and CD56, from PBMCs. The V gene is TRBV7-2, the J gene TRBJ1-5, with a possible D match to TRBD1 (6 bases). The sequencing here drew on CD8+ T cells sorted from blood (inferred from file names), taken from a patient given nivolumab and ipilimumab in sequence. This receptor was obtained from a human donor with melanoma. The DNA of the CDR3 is TGTGCCAGCAGCTTAGATGGGACACTGGACCCCCAGCATTTT. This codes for CASSLDGTLDPQHF.